These T cell receptor beta chains were read from a single sample in a study of regulatory T cells in long-lasting Graves disease. TCRdb re-called the multiplex PCR reads with MiXCR, one entry per CDR3 protein. The table lists some 450,000 distinct CDR3 sequences, 16% of them singletons. These data were also filed under a second study, of T cells in Graves' hyperthyroidism and ophthalmopathy.

This specimen was peripheral blood mononuclear cells (PBMCs), taken at new diagnosis, from a patient treated with antithyroid drugs. These receptors were collected from a woman in her twenties or thirties with Graves disease. Each CDR3 is given with its conserved first and last residue. A D gene is named only where the DNA matches it firmly. Where a row states a size, it is once, few, many or the class of an expanded clone; other rows omit it.

clone size	D gene	V gene	J gene	CDR3 protein	CDR3 DNA
many	.	TRBV27	TRBJ2-7	CASSRGHIGSYEQYF	TGTGCCAGCAGTAGGGGACACATTGGCTCCTACGAGCAGTACTTC
.	.	TRBV9	TRBJ2-1	CASSWVTAEGVKLFF	TGTGCCAGCAGCTGGGTGACAGCAGAAGGGGTAAAGTTGTTCTTC
many	TRBD2	TRBV28	TRBJ2-7	CASRRGLAEVYEQYF	TGTGCCAGCCGCCGGGGACTAGCGGAGGTCTACGAGCAGTACTTC
few	TRBD1	TRBV4-1	TRBJ1-5	CASSQVGTGNQPQHF	TGCGCCAGCAGCCAAGTAGGGACAGGCAATCAGCCCCAGCATTTT
.	.	TRBV20-1	TRBJ2-7	CSAHPGSWYEQYF	TGCAGTGCCCACCCCGGGAGCTGGTACGAGCAGTACTTC
few	.	TRBV10-2	TRBJ2-7	CASSESDPYEQYF	TGCGCCAGCAGTGAGAGCGATCCCTACGAGCAGTACTTC
many	.	TRBV28	TRBJ2-7	CASSLLDRPAQYF	TGTGCCAGCAGTTTATTGGACAGACCTGCGCAGTACTTC
many	.	TRBV30	TRBJ2-7	CAWSGLDYEQYF	TGTGCCTGGAGTGGACTAGACTACGAGCAGTACTTC
.	TRBD1	TRBV10-3	TRBJ2-2	CAISEELQGAAGELFF	TGTGCCATCAGTGAGGAGTTGCAGGGGGCGGCCGGGGAGCTGTTTTTT
.	TRBD2	TRBV19	TRBJ2-5	CASRHTGSGAGETQYF	TGTGCCAGTAGACATACGGGAAGCGGGGCTGGGGAGACCCAGTACTTC
.	.	TRBV29-1	TRBJ1-2	CSAGGADYGYTF	TGCAGCGCTGGGGGCGCTGACTATGGCTACACCTTC
.	.	TRBV5-1	TRBJ1-4	CASSQRRENEKLFF	TGCGCCAGCAGCCAGCGAAGAGAGAATGAAAAACTGTTTTTT
few	TRBD1	TRBV7-9	TRBJ1-1	CASSQGQGLNTEAFF	TGTGCCAGCAGCCAAGGACAGGGATTGAACACTGAAGCTTTCTTT
few	TRBD2	TRBV12-3/TRBV12-4	TRBJ2-1	CASSTTSGSDYGQFF	TGTGCCAGCAGTACCACTAGCGGGAGCGACTATGGGCAGTTCTTC
many	TRBD2	TRBV28	TRBJ2-4	CASSFSGRAWLF	TGTGCCAGCAGTTTTAGCGGGAGGGCCTGGCTCTTC
many	.	TRBV28	TRBJ1-2	CASSSTGRTYGYTF	TGTGCCAGCAGTTCCACGGGGCGGACCTATGGCTACACCTTC
many	.	TRBV28	TRBJ1-5	CASSLSRENQPQHF	TGTGCCAGCAGTTTATCCAGGGAGAATCAGCCCCAGCATTTT
many	TRBD2	TRBV27	TRBJ2-1	CASRDRLAGTNEQFF	TGTGCCAGCCGAGATCGACTAGCGGGAACGAATGAGCAGTTCTTC
many	.	TRBV27	TRBJ1-4	CASSLESNEKLFF	TGTGCCAGCAGTTTAGAGAGTAATGAAAAACTGTTTTTT
many	TRBD1	TRBV5-4	TRBJ1-4	CASSTTGADEKLFF	TGTGCCAGCAGCACGACAGGGGCTGATGAAAAACTGTTTTTT
many	.	TRBV6-1	TRBJ1-2	CASRGETGYGDGYTF	TGTGCCAGCAGAGGCGAGACAGGCTATGGGGATGGCTACACCTTC
many	TRBD2	TRBV11-2	TRBJ2-7	CASSTTSGSDEQYF	TGTGCCAGCAGCACGACTAGCGGGAGTGACGAGCAGTACTTC
.	TRBD1	TRBV7-6	TRBJ2-7	CASSLAVQGDYEQYF	TGTGCCAGCAGCTTAGCGGTGCAGGGGGACTACGAGCAGTACTTC
few	.	TRBV7-9	TRBJ2-3	CASSLAQVARTDTQYF	TGTGCCAGCAGCTTAGCCCAGGTGGCCCGCACAGATACGCAGTATTTT
many	.	TRBV2	TRBJ1-1	CASRGPGTTNTEAFF	TGTGCCAGCAGGGGACCCGGGACAACTAACACTGAAGCTTTCTTT
once	.	TRBV12-3/TRBV12-4	TRBJ1-6	CASSRGGSDSPLHF	TGTGCCAGCAGCCGCGGGGGTTCGGATTCACCCCTCCACTTT
many	.	TRBV6-1	TRBJ2-3	CASSPSLQRAGTQYF	TGTGCCAGCAGTCCCTCCCTCCAGCGCGCCGGTACGCAGTATTTT
many	TRBD1	TRBV2	TRBJ1-2	CASIGGQGGDGYGYTF	TGTGCCAGCATCGGGGGACAGGGAGGTGATGGCTATGGCTACACCTTC
many	TRBD1	TRBV7-2	TRBJ2-3	CASSPFRDRGRTDTQYF	TGTGCCAGCAGCCCTTTCCGGGACAGGGGGCGCACAGATACGCAGTATTTT
.	.	TRBV19	TRBJ2-3	CASSSRTRLDTQYF	TGTGCCAGTAGTTCACGGACCCGGCTGGATACGCAGTATTTT
many	.	TRBV18	TRBJ2-1	CASSPGRDNEQFF	TGTGCCAGCTCACCGGGCAGGGACAATGAGCAGTTCTTC
few	.	TRBV7-2	TRBJ1-3	CASSLNYLSGNTIYF	TGTGCCAGCAGCTTAAATTACCTTTCTGGAAACACCATATATTTT
few	.	TRBV30	TRBJ2-4	CAWNSRDFLAKNIQYF	TGTGCCTGGAACTCTAGGGATTTTTTAGCCAAAAACATTCAGTACTTC
.	TRBD2	TRBV7-9	TRBJ2-3	CASSPGTSWSTDTQYF	TGTGCCAGCAGCCCCGGGACTAGCTGGAGCACAGATACGCAGTATTTT
many	.	TRBV3-1	TRBJ2-1	CASSQDRGYNEQFF	TGTGCCAGCAGCCAAGATCGCGGCTACAATGAGCAGTTCTTC
many	.	TRBV20-1	TRBJ2-7	CSYPVSYEQYF	TGCAGTTATCCGGTGTCCTACGAGCAGTACTTC
many	.	TRBV12-3/TRBV12-4	TRBJ2-1	CASSLGEDEQFF	TGTGCCAGCAGCCTAGGGGAGGATGAGCAGTTCTTC
many	TRBD1	TRBV7-3	TRBJ2-2	CASSFLGTGNTGELFF	TGTGCCAGCAGCTTCCTCGGGACAGGGAACACCGGGGAGCTGTTTTTT
.	.	TRBV13	TRBJ2-3	CASSLLTPADEGRYF	TGTGCCAGCAGTCTACTTACCCCCGCGGACGAGGGGAGGTATTTT
.	.	TRBV7-2	TRBJ2-4	CASSTLSKNIQYF	TGTGCCAGCAGTACTCTGTCCAAAAACATTCAGTACTTC
many	.	TRBV3-1	TRBJ1-2	CASSQDSGYPNYGYTF	TGTGCCAGCAGCCAAGATAGCGGTTACCCTAACTATGGCTACACCTTC
many	TRBD2	TRBV2	TRBJ2-1	CASRTGLEGNEQFF	TGTGCCAGCAGGACGGGACTAGAGGGCAATGAGCAGTTCTTC
many	TRBD1	TRBV5-1	TRBJ2-5	CASSSLPGQARLEETQYF	TGCGCCAGCAGCTCACTACCGGGACAGGCCCGATTGGAGGAGACCCAGTACTTC
many	TRBD1	TRBV6-2/TRBV6-3	TRBJ2-1	CASSLDRNSYNEQFF	TGTGCCAGCAGCTTGGACAGGAACTCCTACAATGAGCAGTTCTTC
many	.	TRBV6-2/TRBV6-3	TRBJ2-3	CASSYFEAAQYF	TGTGCCAGCAGTTATTTCGAGGCTGCGCAGTATTTT
.	.	TRBV16	TRBJ1-5	CASSQSWLPGSNQPQHF	TGTGCCAGCAGCCAATCGTGGCTGCCGGGGAGCAATCAGCCCCAGCATTTT
many	.	TRBV11-2	TRBJ2-3	CASSLVLETDTQYF	TGTGCCAGCAGCTTAGTTCTTGAAACAGATACGCAGTATTTT
.	TRBD1	TRBV10-3	TRBJ2-2	CAITPGQGDTSTGELFF	TGTGCCATCACCCCGGGACAGGGGGATACCTCCACCGGGGAGCTGTTTTTT
.	.	TRBV10-3	TRBJ2-2	CAISPDGELFF	TGTGCCATCAGTCCGGACGGGGAGCTGTTTTTT
many	.	TRBV20-1	TRBJ2-7	CSARRRTPDNYVPYEQYF	TGCAGTGCTAGACGGAGGACACCCGACAACTACGTTCCCTACGAGCAGTACTTC
many	TRBD2	TRBV6-1	TRBJ2-2	CASSPRGLAGGPNTGELFF	TGTGCCAGCAGTCCCCGGGGACTAGCGGGAGGACCGAACACCGGGGAGCTGTTTTTT
.	TRBD1	TRBV24-1	TRBJ2-5	CATRSTGVLETQYF	TGTGCCACAAGATCTACAGGGGTTTTGGAGACCCAGTACTTC
many	.	TRBV2	TRBJ1-5	CAISGEGDDQPQHF	TGTGCCATCTCGGGGGAAGGGGACGACCAGCCCCAGCATTTT
many	TRBD2	TRBV27	TRBJ2-7	CASSLRGEDEQYF	TGTGCCAGCAGTTTGCGGGGGGAGGACGAGCAGTACTTC
many	.	TRBV30	TRBJ1-2	CACDERQIYGYTF	TGTGCCTGTGACGAGCGGCAGATCTATGGCTACACCTTC
many	.	TRBV6-5	TRBJ2-5	CASSSSGQLEETQYF	.
many	.	TRBV28	TRBJ1-1	CASSFLGAENTEAFF	TGTGCCAGCAGTTTCCTCGGGGCTGAGAACACTGAAGCTTTCTTT
many	.	TRBV6-2/TRBV6-3	TRBJ1-1	CASSYGEAGRTEAFF	TGTGCCAGCAGTTACGGGGAAGCGGGAAGGACTGAAGCTTTCTTT
many	.	TRBV7-9	TRBJ2-1	CASSPSSVPYNEQFF	TGTGCCAGCAGCCCCTCCAGCGTGCCCTACAATGAGCAGTTCTTC
.	.	TRBV4-2	TRBJ2-6	CASSLTDRASGANVLTF	TGTGCCAGCAGCCTGACAGACCGCGCCTCTGGGGCCAACGTCCTGACTTTC